The clone carrying this TCR beta chain was picked up many times. The antigen remains unidentified. The sample comes from a study of T cells in Graves' hyperthyroidism and ophthalmopathy. Overall study: Once the initial diagnosis was made, peripheral blood was obtained before any treatment. General observations from the study: Among clonotypes expanded in thyroid above 0.001, most were also found in blood.

Researchers took RNA transcripts and amplified the TCR beta CDR3 regions from them. Primed by the HTBI set, a first-round RT-PCR was run on the TCR CDR3. TCRdb used MiXCR to reprocess the multiplex PCR reads, holding one entry per CDR3 protein. The sample consists of fewer than 750,000 distinct CDR3 sequences, roughly 15% of them appearing once. CDR3 length: 17 residues. Germline V gene data show CDR1 as SGHAT and CDR2 as FQNNGV. The J segment lost 7 bases and the V segment lost 4 bases, leaving 14 bases of the junction unmatched. From 8.5 to 10 ml of fresh peripheral blood, PBMCs were isolated. The sequence was obtained from a woman in her forties or fifties with Graves' ophthalmopathy. Material: blood. This sequence joins TRBV11-2 and TRBJ2-1, with 9 nucleotides matching TRBD2. CDR3 nucleotide sequence: TGTGCCAGCAGCTCCTTAGAGGGCGGGAGGGCCAGGAATGAGCAGTTCTTC. Its translation is CASSSLEGGRARNEQFF.